These 21 T cell receptor beta chains share one sample of origin, sequenced in a study of T cell responses to AZD1222 COVID-19 vaccine. TCRdb keeps only in-frame clones here, not all; method: immunoSEQ multiplex PCR. The table has 150,000 to 200,000 clones, about nine tenths seen once. Specimen: peripheral blood, collected on day 0 of MenACWY control vaccination. The receptor source for this set is an adult in good health.

The chain carries TRBV5-8 and TRBJ2-1; possibly TRBD1 for D (5 bases). From germline, CDR1 is SGHTS and CDR2 YDEGEE. V lost 0 bases and J lost 8, with 15 bases in between. The CDR3 loop spans 15 amino acids. The CDR3 DNA is TGTGCCAGCAGCTTGGGGGGCGCGCAGGTCGATGAGCAGTTCTTC. Protein product: CASSLGGAQVDEQFF.

The V gene is TRBV15, the J gene TRBJ2-4, with 9 bases aligning to TRBD1. The CDR3 has 20 residues. The V and J ends lost 1 base and 0 bases, in that order; junction bases with no gene match: 13. CDR1 and CDR2 (germline): LNHNV, YYDKDF (reference sequence). The chain's CDR3 is CATSRVQGQGLGGAKNIQYF. The CDR3 DNA is TGTGCCACCAGCAGAGTACAGGGACAGGGACTGGGGGGAGCCAAAAACATTCAGTACTTC.

The chain employs TRBV3-1 (or the pseudogene TRBV3-2) and TRBJ2-4; TRBD2 might be the D (6 bases). This CDR3 contains 16 residues. From germline, CDR1 is LGHDT and CDR2 YNNKEL (reference sequence). V lost 1 base and J 2 bases, leaving 12 bases between the germline ends. This CDR3 is CASSQGLGPTKNIQYF. The CDR3 coding sequence is TGTGCCAGCAGCCAAGGACTAGGGCCGACCAAAAACATTCAGTACTTC.

The chain uses TRBV9 and TRBJ2-3; unclear D gene. Per the germline V gene, CDR1 is SGDLS and CDR2 is YYNGEE. CDR3 length equals 14 residues. The V end was cut by 2 bases, the J end by 4 bases, with 11 bases between. The CDR3 region has the DNA TGTGCCAGCAGCGTCAGTCCCTCCGCAGATACGCAGTATTTT. Translated, it gives CASSVSPSADTQYF.

Turning to this clone: The junction departs from germline at one end; a sequencing error may be responsible. The gene calls are TRBV7-7 and TRBJ2-2; D unresolved. The length of the CDR3 is 13 residues. Germline lookup yields CDR1 SSHAT and CDR2 FNYEAQ (reference sequence). The CDR3 here is CASSKSVSGELFF. The DNA for the CDR3 is TGTGCTAGCAGCAAATCTGTCAGCGGGGAGCTGTTTTTT.

This chain connects TRBV7-6 to TRBJ1-3; 7 nucleotides align to TRBD1. The germline CDR1 and CDR2 sequences are SGHVS and FNYEAQ. V lost 5 bases and J lost 5; bases outside the gene matches: 9. This CDR3 is built from 15 residues. The CDR3 nucleotides read TGTGCCAGCAGCCCCGATTCGACAGGGCGAAACACCATATATTTT. It codes for CASSPDSTGRNTIYF. The whole variable domain, filled in from reference TRBV7-6 and TRBJ1-3, reads GAGVSQSPRYKVTKRGQDVALRCDPISGHVSLYWYRQALGQGPEFLTYFNYEAQQDKSGLPNDRFSAERPEGSISTLTIQRTEQRDSAMYRCASSPDSTGRNTIYFGEGSWLTVV.

The chain's CDR3 is CASSLTSGGEKLFF. CDR3 coding DNA: TGTGCCAGCAGCCTTACGTCCGGAGGGGAAAAACTGTTTTTT. The J gene is TRBJ1-4, the V gene TRBV3-1 (or the pseudogene TRBV3-2); D not certain. Looked up from germline, CDR1 is LGHDT and CDR2 is YNNKEL (reference sequence). The CDR3 has 14 residues. Trimming stripped 4 bases from V and 8 bases from J, with 14 bases between.

J is TRBJ1-4 and V is TRBV9; no reliable D call. V was trimmed by 0 bases and J by 8 bases, leaving 8 bases between them. The CDR3 contains 13 residues. Germline-derived CDR1 and CDR2 are SGDLS and YYNGEE. The CDR3 here is CASSVDLREKLFF. CDR3 bases: TGTGCCAGCAGCGTAGATCTTCGGGAAAAACTGTTTTTT.

This clone has more than one count but fewer than ten. This rearrangement joins TRBV5-1 to TRBJ2-1; no definite D call. Germline CDR1 reads SGHRS; CDR2 reads YFSETQ. This CDR3 is 14 amino acids long. Trimming pared 0 bases from V and 5 bases from J, leaving 9 bases between. CDR3 amino acids: CASSLEGYNNEQFF. CDR3 in DNA: TGCGCCAGCAGCTTGGAGGGTTACAACAATGAGCAGTTCTTC.

The chain is built from TRBV7-8 and TRBJ2-5; 8 bases match TRBD1. The V gene end was trimmed by 5 bases and the J gene end by 1 base; junction bases not matched to a gene: 9. The CDR3 covers 16 residues. Germline V gene lookup returns CDR1 SGHVS and CDR2 FQNEAQ. The CDR3 DNA reads as TGTGCCAGCAGCCCGCGCCCCCAGGGGGCCCAAGAGACCCAGTACTTC. As protein: CASSPRPQGAQETQYF.

Points on this clone: Additional DNA sequences in this sample encode the identical CDR3. This chain connects TRBV5-1 to TRBJ1-2; possibly TRBD1 for D (5 bases). Looked up from germline, CDR1 is SGHRS and CDR2 is YFSETQ. CDR3 length: 13 amino acids. The ends were cut back, 4 bases at V and 6 bases at J, with 13 bases in the middle. The chain's CDR3 is CASSPGTANGYTF. CDR3 nucleotide sequence: TGCGCCAGCAGCCCCGGGACGGCGAATGGCTACACCTTC.

This clone was picked up a small number of times. The V and J genes are TRBV2 and TRBJ1-4, with D perhaps matching TRBD1 (6 bases). The ends were cut back, 5 bases at V and 1 base at J, with 8 bases in the middle. CDR1 SNHLY and CDR2 FYNNEI come from the germline V gene. The CDR3 runs to 14 residues. The CDR3 sequence is CASSQGLTNEKLFF. The CDR3 DNA reads as TGTGCCAGCAGTCAGGGGTTAACTAATGAAAAACTGTTTTTT.

The V gene is TRBV4-3, the J gene TRBJ1-6; TRBD1 is a possible D gene (5 bases). This CDR3 has 15 amino acids. Germline CDR1 is LGHNA and CDR2 is YSLEER. V dropped 1 base and J dropped 8 bases, with 12 bases sitting between them. For the CDR3, the DNA is TGCGCCAGCAGCCAAGGTTCAGGGCGCGATTCACCCCTCCACTTT. This translates into CASSQGSGRDSPLHF.

The V call is TRBV15, the J call TRBJ2-7; the match to TRBD2 covers 10 bases. Germline trimming cut 3 bases from V and 5 bases from J; bases unmatched to any gene: 10. CDR3 length: 16 residues. The germline V gene has CDR1 LNHNV and CDR2 YYDKDF (reference sequence). DNA for the CDR3: TGTGCCACCAGCAGCACTGGTCTAGCGGGAGTAAACGAGCAGTACTTC. Its translation is CATSSTGLAGVNEQYF.

The rearrangement uses TRBV5-1 and TRBJ2-5; maybe TRBD2 (7 bases). Per the germline V gene, CDR1 is SGHRS and CDR2 is YFSETQ. Trimming took off 4 bases at V and 5 bases at J, with 15 bases between the two ends. The CDR3 runs to 14 residues. The CDR3, as DNA: TGCGCCAGCAGCACAATACAGGGAGGGGAGACCCAGTACTTC. It specifies CASSTIQGGETQYF.

The chain links TRBV27 to TRBJ2-7, with a tentative D call TRBD1 (5 bases). Germline V gene sequence: CDR1 MNHEY, CDR2 SMNVEV (reference sequence). Trimming took 10 bases from V and 4 from J, leaving 11 bases between them. The CDR3 consists of 11 residues. CDR3 sequence reads: CATWGKYEQYF. CDR3 DNA: TGTGCCACCTGGGGCAAATACGAGCAGTACTTC.

This chain uses TRBV29-1 with TRBJ2-5; the match to TRBD1 covers 7 bases. Germline V gene lookup returns CDR1 SQVTM and CDR2 ANQGSEA. With V trimmed by 8 bases and J by 0 bases, 6 bases remained unmatched. The CDR3 sequence is 13 residues long. In DNA form, the CDR3 reads TGCAGCTCGAACAGGGGAAACCAAGAGACCCAGTACTTC. This gives the protein CSSNRGNQETQYF.

The count of this clone is one. The CDR3 spells CASSLVLGGLNEQFF. CDR3 coding DNA: TGCGCCAGCAGCTTGGTACTAGGAGGGCTCAATGAGCAGTTCTTC. The chain has TRBV5-1 and TRBJ2-1, with a possible D match to TRBD2 (6 bases). From germline, CDR1 is SGHRS and CDR2 YFSETQ. Deletions cut 0 bases from V and 6 bases from J, with 13 bases between. This CDR3 has 15 amino acids.

This clone has a single count. This chain links TRBV30 with TRBJ1-3; no firm D call. The CDR3 has 12 amino acids. Trimming removed 1 base from V and 4 bases from J, with 5 bases in between. The V gene's germline CDR1 is GTSNPN and CDR2 SVGIG (reference sequence). Here the CDR3 reads CAWSEGGNTIYF. CDR3 nucleotides: TGTGCCTGGAGTGAGGGAGGAAACACCATATATTTT.

This clone was picked up one time. The chain links TRBV27 to TRBJ1-1, with D possibly being TRBD1 (5 bases). The CDR3 sequence is 14 residues long. Trimming left V 5 bases short and J 1 base short, with 11 bases between. The V gene's germline CDR1 is MNHEY and CDR2 SMNVEV (reference sequence). This CDR3 reads CASSAPTANTEAFF. In DNA form, the CDR3 reads TGTGCCAGCAGTGCTCCGACAGCGAACACTGAAGCTTTCTTT.

This clone was counted a few times. The chain carries TRBV5-6 and TRBJ2-6; 11 bases fit TRBD2. There are 18 residues in the CDR3. V was clipped by 4 bases and J by 4 bases; unmatched bases: 10. The germline CDR1 and CDR2 sequences are SGHDT and YYEEEE. The CDR3 sequence: CASSPGRGLAVGANVLTF. CDR3 DNA: TGTGCCAGCAGCCCCGGGAGGGGACTAGCGGTCGGGGCCAACGTCCTGACTTTC. Complete variable domain (other parts from reference TRBV5-6 and TRBJ2-6): DAGVTQSPTHLIKTRGQQVTLRCSPKSGHDTVSWYQQALGQGPQFIFQYYEEEERQRGNFPDRFSGHQFPNYSSELNVNALLLGDSALYLCASSPGRGLAVGANVLTFGAGSRLTVL.